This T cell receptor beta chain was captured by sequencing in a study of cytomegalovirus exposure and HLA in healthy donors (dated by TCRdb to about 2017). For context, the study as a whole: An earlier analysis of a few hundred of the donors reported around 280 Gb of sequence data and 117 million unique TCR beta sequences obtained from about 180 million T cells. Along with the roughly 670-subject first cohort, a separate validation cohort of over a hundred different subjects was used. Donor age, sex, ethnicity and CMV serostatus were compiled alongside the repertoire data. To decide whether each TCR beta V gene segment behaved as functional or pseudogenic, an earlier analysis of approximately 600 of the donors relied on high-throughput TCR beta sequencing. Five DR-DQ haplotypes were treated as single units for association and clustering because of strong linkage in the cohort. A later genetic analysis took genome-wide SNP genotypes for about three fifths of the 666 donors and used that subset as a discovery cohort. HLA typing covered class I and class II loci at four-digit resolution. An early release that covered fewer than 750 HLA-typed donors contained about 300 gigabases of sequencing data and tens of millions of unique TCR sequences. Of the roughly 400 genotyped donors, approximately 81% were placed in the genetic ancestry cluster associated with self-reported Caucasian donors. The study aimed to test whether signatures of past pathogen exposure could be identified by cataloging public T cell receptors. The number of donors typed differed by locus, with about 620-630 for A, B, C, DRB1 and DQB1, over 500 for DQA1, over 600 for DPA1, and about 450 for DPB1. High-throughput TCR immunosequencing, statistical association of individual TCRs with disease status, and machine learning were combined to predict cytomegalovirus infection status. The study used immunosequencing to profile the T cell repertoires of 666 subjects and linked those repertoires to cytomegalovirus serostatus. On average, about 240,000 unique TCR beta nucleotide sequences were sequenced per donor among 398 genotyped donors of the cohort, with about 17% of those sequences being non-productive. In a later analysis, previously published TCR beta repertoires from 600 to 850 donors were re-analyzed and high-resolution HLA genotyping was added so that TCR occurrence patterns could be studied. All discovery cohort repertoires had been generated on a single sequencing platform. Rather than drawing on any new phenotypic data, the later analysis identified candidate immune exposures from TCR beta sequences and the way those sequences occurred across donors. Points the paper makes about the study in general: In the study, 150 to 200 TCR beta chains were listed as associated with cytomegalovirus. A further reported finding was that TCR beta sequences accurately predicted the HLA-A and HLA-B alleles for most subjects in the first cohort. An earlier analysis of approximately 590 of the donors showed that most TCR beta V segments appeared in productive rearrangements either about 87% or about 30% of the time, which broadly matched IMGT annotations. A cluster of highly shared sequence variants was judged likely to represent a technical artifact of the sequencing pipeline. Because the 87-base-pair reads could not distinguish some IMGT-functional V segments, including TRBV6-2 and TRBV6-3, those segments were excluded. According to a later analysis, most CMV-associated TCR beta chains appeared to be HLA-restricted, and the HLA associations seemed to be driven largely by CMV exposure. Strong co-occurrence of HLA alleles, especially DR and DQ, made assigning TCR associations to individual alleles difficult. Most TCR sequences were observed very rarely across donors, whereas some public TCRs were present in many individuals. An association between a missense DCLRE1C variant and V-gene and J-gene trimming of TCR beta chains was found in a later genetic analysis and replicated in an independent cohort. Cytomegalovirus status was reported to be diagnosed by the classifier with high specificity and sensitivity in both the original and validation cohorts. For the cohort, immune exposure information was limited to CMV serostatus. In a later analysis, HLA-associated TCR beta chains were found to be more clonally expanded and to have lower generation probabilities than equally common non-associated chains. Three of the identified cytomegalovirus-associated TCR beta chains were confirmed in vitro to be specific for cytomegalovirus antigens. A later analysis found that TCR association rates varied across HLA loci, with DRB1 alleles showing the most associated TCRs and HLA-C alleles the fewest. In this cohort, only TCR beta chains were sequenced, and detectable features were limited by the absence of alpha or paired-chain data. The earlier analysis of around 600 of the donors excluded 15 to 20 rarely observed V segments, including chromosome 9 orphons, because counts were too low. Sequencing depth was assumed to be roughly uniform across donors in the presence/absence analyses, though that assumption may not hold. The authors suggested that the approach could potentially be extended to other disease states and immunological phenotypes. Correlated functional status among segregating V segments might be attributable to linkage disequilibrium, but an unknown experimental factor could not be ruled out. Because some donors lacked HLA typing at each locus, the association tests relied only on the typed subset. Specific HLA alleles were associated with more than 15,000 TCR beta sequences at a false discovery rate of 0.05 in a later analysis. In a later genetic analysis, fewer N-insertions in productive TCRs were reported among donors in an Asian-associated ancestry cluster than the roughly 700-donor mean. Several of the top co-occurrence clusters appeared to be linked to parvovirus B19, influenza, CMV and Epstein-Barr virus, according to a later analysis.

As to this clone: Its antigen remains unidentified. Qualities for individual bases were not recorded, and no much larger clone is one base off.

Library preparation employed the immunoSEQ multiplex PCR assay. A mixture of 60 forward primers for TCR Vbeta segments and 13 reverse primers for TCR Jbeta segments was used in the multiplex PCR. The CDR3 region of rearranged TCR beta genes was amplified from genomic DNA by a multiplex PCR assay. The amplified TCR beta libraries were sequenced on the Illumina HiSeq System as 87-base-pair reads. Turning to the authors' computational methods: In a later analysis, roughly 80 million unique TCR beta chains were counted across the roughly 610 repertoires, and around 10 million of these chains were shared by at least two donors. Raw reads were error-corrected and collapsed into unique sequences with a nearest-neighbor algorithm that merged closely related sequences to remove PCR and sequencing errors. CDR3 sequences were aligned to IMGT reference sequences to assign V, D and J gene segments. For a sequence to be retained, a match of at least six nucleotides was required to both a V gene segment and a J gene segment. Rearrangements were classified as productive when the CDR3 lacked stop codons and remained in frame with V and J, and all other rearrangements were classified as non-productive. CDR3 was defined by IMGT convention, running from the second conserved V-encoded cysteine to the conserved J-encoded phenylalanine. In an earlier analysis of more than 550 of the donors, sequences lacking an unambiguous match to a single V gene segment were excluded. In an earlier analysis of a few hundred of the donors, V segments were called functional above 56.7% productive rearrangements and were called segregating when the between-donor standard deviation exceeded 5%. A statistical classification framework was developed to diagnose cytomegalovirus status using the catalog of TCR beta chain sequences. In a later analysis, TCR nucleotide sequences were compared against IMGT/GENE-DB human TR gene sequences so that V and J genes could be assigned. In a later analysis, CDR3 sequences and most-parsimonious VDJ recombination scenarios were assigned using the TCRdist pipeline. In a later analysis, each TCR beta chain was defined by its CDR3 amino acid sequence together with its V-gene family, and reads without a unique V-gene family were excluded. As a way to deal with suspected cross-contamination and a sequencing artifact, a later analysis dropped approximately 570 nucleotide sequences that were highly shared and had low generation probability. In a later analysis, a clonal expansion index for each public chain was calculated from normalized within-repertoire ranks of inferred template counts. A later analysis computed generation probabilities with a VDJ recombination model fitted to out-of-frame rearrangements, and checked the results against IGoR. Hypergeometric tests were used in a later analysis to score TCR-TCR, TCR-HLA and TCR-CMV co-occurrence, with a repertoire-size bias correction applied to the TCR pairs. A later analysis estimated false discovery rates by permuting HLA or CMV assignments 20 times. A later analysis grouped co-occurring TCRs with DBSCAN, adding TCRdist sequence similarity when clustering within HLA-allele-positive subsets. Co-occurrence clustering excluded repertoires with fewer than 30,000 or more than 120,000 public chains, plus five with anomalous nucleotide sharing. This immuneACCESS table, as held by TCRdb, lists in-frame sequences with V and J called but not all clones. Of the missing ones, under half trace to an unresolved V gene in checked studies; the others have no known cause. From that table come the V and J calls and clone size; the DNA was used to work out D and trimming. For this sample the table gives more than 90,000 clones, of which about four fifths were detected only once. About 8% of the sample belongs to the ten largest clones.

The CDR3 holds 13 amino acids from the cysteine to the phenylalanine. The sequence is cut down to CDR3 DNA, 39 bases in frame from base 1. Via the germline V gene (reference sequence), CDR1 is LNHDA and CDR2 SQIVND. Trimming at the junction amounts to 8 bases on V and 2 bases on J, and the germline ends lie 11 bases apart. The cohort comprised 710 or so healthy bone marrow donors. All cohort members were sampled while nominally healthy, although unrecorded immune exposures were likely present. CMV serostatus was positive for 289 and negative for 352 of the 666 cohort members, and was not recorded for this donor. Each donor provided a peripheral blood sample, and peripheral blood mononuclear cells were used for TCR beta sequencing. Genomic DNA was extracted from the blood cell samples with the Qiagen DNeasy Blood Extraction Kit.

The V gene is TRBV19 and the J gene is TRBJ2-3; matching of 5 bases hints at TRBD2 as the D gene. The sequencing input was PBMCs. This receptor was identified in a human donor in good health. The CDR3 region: CASSAGHTDTQYF. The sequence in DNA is TGTGCCAGTTCGGCGGGTCACACAGATACGCAGTATTTT.